This entry concerns a single TCR beta chain. Unsorted samples drew genomic DNA from tens of millions of PBMCs. This sample stems from a study of shared clonotypes between healthy human individuals. Execution of the assay was at deep level. Genomic DNA per cell subset filled all wells of several immunoSEQ plates. Assay used: immunoSEQ multiplex PCR; TCRdb lists only in-frame clones, some missing. The top ten hold approximately 12% of the sample, which has some 470,000 clones, 76% seen once. V lost 8 bases and J lost 0, with 12 bases in between. Germline V lookup: CDR1 GTSNPN, CDR2 SVGIG (reference sequence). The CDR3 spans 13 residues.

This chain connects TRBV30 to TRBJ2-3; a weak D match, TRBD2 (6 bases). This clonotype was sampled from a woman between 40 and 55 years old in good health. Some clones in this sample may be carry-over from other donors' samples. The sample was PBMCs. The chain's CDR3 is CAGLAQSTDTQYF. CDR3 DNA: TGTGCCGGGCTAGCGCAAAGCACAGATACGCAGTATTTT.